A single TCR beta chain is shown here with its context. Its specificity is unknown. The assay was immunoSEQ multiplex PCR, and TCRdb's table has in-frame clones only and misses some. The repertoire holds under 15,000 clones, about 65% seen once, with 16% in the top ten. This entry comes from a study of chemoradiotherapy in HPV16-positive cancers. Per germline, CDR1 SNHLY and CDR2 FYNNEI. V was trimmed by 6 bases and J by 0 bases, leaving 8 bases between them. The CDR3 is 13 residues long. Study results and limitations: Candidate HPV-specific clones and E7-related TCR motifs grew in tumor during treatment.

The receptor comes from a human donor with HPV-associated anogenital cancer. The sample was taken from a patient who underwent chemoradiotherapy. The V and J genes are TRBV2 and TRBJ1-1; the D is unclear. The CDR3 sequence: CASRYTLNTEAFF. In nucleotides, the CDR3 is TGTGCCAGCAGGTACACCTTGAACACTGAAGCTTTCTTT.